What follows are 20 T cell receptor beta chains derived from one specimen sequenced in a study of Graves' ophthalmopathy and Graves' hyperthyroidism. The authors amplified TCR beta CDR3 regions from RNA transcripts. Investigators did first-round RT-PCR with HTBI primers, then second-round multiplex PCR. TCRdb fed the multiplex PCR reads into MiXCR, producing one record per CDR3 protein. The sample lists almost 750,000 distinct CDR3 sequences, roughly 40% seen once, with roughly 45% in the top ten. The sequencing input was peripheral blood. Every receptor here comes from an adult man with Graves' ophthalmopathy.

This clonotype appeared once. A junction boundary mismatches the germline segment, possibly from a read error. In DNA form, the CDR3 reads TGTGCCGGCAGCTTAGCGCCTGAGACCCAGTACTTC. Protein sequence: CAGSLAPETQYF. The chain combines TRBV7-9 with TRBJ2-5, with a tentative D call TRBD2 (5 bases). CDR1 SEHNR and CDR2 FQNEAQ come from the germline V gene (reference sequence). The CDR3 runs to 12 residues.

The V and J genes are TRBV29-1 and TRBJ2-5, with 7 bases matching TRBD2. Germline trimming cut 8 bases from V and 5 bases from J; bases unmatched to any gene: 14. This CDR3 has 14 residues. CDR1 and CDR2 (germline): SQVTM, ANQGSEA. CDR3 region: CSQDWRGIPETQYF. The CDR3 DNA follows: TGCAGCCAAGATTGGCGGGGGATCCCGGAGACCCAGTACTTC.

This chain joins TRBV20-1 and TRBJ2-5; 8 positions match TRBD1. The V gene's germline CDR1 is DFQATT and CDR2 SNEGSKA (reference sequence). After removal of 5 bases from V and 5 bases from J, the junction contained 4 bases not matched to a gene. The CDR3 extends over 12 amino acids. The CDR3 region is CSAQTGGETQYF. CDR3 nucleotides: TGCAGTGCTCAAACAGGGGGGGAGACCCAGTACTTC.

The rearrangement links TRBV6-5 to TRBJ2-7; D is undetermined. This CDR3 comprises 12 residues. Trimming shortened V by 7 bases and J by 2 bases, and 9 bases separated the two germline ends. Germline CDR1 MNHEY, CDR2 SVGAGI. In nucleotides, the CDR3 is TGTGCCAGCAAAAGCCGAGCCTACGAGCAGTACTTC. Translated, it gives CASKSRAYEQYF.

This clonotype was detected only a few times. V gene TRBV12-3 or TRBV12-4 combines with J gene TRBJ2-7, with D perhaps TRBD1 (5 bases). This CDR3 has 13 amino acids. Deletions cut 3 bases from V and 5 bases from J, with 11 bases between. Here the CDR3 reads CASSFQGSNEQYF. For the CDR3, the DNA is TGTGCCAGCAGTTTTCAGGGTTCTAACGAGCAGTACTTC.

This clonotype occurred many times. V gene TRBV15 combines with J gene TRBJ1-1; 8 bases are shared with TRBD1. The CDR3 runs to 16 residues. J gave up 5 bases and V 1 base, and 9 bases lay outside the gene matches. Germline V gene sequence: CDR1 LNHNV, CDR2 YYDKDF (reference sequence). The CDR3 sequence is CATSRVGQGLGTEAFF. The CDR3 DNA sequence: TGTGCCACCAGCAGAGTCGGACAGGGCCTGGGGACTGAAGCTTTCTTT.

The chain joins TRBV25-1 to TRBJ2-2; the match to TRBD2 covers 9 bases. CDR3 length: 16 residues. V trimming: 6 bases; J trimming: 6 bases; junction bases outside the gene matches: 11. Germline V gene sequence: CDR1 MGHDK, CDR2 SYGVNS. In DNA form, the CDR3 reads TGTGCCAGCAGACCAACTAGCGGGCCTTACGCCGGGGAGCTGTTTTTT. It translates to CASRPTSGPYAGELFF.

In its sample, this clonotype was seen a few times. This sequence joins TRBV20-1 and TRBJ2-7; TRBD2 agrees at 7 bases. Germline lookup yields CDR1 DFQATT and CDR2 SNEGSKA (reference sequence). The CDR3 runs 13 residues. In DNA, the CDR3 is TGCAGGAAAGCGGGAAAGCCTCGGAGCGAGCAGTACTTC. Residues: CRKAGKPRSEQYF.

V gene TRBV6-7 combines with J gene TRBJ2-7, with 7 bases that match TRBD1. Being an ORF, TRBV6-7 has a function that is uncertain. The CDR3 totals 13 residues. V shed 2 bases and J 3 bases; nucleotides not matched to a gene: 1. The CDR3 nucleotides read TGTGCCAGCAGTTACAGGGGGCACTACGAGCAGTACTTC. Its translation is CASSYRGHYEQYF.

The chain links TRBV19 to TRBJ2-2, with a tentative D call TRBD1 (5 bases). Germline CDR1 reads LNHDA; CDR2 reads SQIVND (reference sequence). This CDR3 region has 15 residues. Trimming left V 0 bases short and J 3 bases short, with 8 bases between. The CDR3 sequence: CASSIDRDHTGELFF. The CDR3, as DNA: TGTGCCAGTAGTATAGACAGGGATCACACCGGGGAGCTGTTTTTT.

A note on this clonotype: The germline gene is not matched at one end of the junction; a read error may be the cause. The DNA for the CDR3 is TGCGCCAGCAGCCAAGATCGTTTT. Translating gives CASSQDRF. This chain connects TRBV4-3 to TRBJ1-6; D gene unclear. The CDR3 totals 8 residues. Germline V lookup: CDR1 LGHNA, CDR2 YSLEER.

A remark on this clonotype: Sequence at one end of the junction differs from germline and may be a read error. V is TRBV7-3 and J is TRBJ2-5, with 7 positions matching TRBD1. Germline assignment: CDR1 SGHTA and CDR2 FQGTGA. The CDR3 covers 12 residues. The DNA of the CDR3 is TGTGCCAGCAGCGTAGGACAGGAGATCCAGTACTTC. Protein product: CASSVGQEIQYF.

The chain is built from TRBV10-3 and TRBJ2-3; 9 positions match TRBD1. The V and J ends lost 4 bases and 2 bases, in that order; junction bases with no gene match: 7. In germline, CDR1 is ENHRY, CDR2 SYGVKD. The CDR3 sequence is 16 residues long. CDR3 in DNA: TGTGCCATCAGTGGGGACAGGGCTCGGGACACAGATACGCAGTATTTT. It translates to CAISGDRARDTDTQYF.

As DNA, the CDR3 is TGTGCCACCAGCCGGGACAGGGGGCGCGGGGAGAGTGAAGCTTTCTTT. Amino acid sequence: CATSRDRGRGESEAFF. The chain employs TRBV15 and TRBJ1-1, with 12 bases matching TRBD1. V shed 5 bases, J shed 7 bases, and the junction held 11 bases outside the gene matches. The CDR3 loop spans 16 amino acids. Germline values: CDR1 LNHNV, CDR2 YYDKDF (reference sequence).

This clonotype was counted only a few times. V gene TRBV9 combines with J gene TRBJ1-1; the D gene is possibly TRBD1 (5 bases). Trimming cost V 3 bases and J 1 base, with 13 bases left between them. CDR1 and CDR2 from the germline V gene are SGDLS and YYNGEE. The CDR3 totals 15 residues. CDR3 DNA: TGTGCCAGCAGCGCAACCGGGACTTCGAACACTGAAGCTTTCTTT. Translating gives CASSATGTSNTEAFF. The full variable domain, rest sourced from reference TRBV9 and TRBJ1-1, is DSGVTQTPKHLITATGQRVTLRCSPRSGDLSVYWYQQSLDQGLQFLIQYYNGEERAKGNILERFSAQQFPDLHSELNLSSLELGDSALYFCASSATGTSNTEAFFGQGTRLTVV.

Many counts were recorded for this clonotype. The chain is built from TRBV6-5 and TRBJ2-5; possibly TRBD2 for D (6 bases). Trimming removed 5 bases from V and 0 bases from J, with 7 bases in between. Germline V gene lookup returns CDR1 MNHEY and CDR2 SVGAGI. The CDR3 consists of 13 residues. This CDR3 is CASSGRNQETQYF. The CDR3, as DNA: TGTGCCAGCAGTGGGAGGAACCAAGAGACCCAGTACTTC.

As to this clonotype: The junction shows a germline mismatch at one end, possibly a read error. The V call is TRBV7-9, the J call TRBJ1-2; 7 bases are shared with TRBD1. The CDR3 covers 16 residues. From germline, CDR1 is SEHNR and CDR2 FQNEAQ (reference sequence). CDR3 region: CAGSLGTEESFYGYTF. CDR3 nucleotide sequence: TGTGCCGGCAGCTTAGGGACAGAGGAATCATTCTATGGCTACACCTTC.

This chain connects TRBV7-2 to TRBJ1-4; TRBD1 agrees at 9 bases. This CDR3 has 16 amino acids. Germline V gene sequence: CDR1 SGHTA, CDR2 FQGNSA. V lost 3 bases, J lost 7 bases, and 9 bases stayed unmatched. The CDR3 bases are TGTGCCAGCAGCTTGGGAGGACAGGGGATGAGTGAAAAACTGTTTTTT. Its translation is CASSLGGQGMSEKLFF.

This clonotype appeared a few times. The rearrangement uses TRBV5-1 and TRBJ2-5; TRBD1 aligns across 11 bases. The CDR3 runs 16 residues. After removal of 3 bases from V and 5 bases from J, the junction contained 9 bases not matched to a gene. CDR1 SGHRS and CDR2 YFSETQ come from the germline V gene. In nucleotides, the CDR3 is TGCGCCAGCAGCTGGACAGGGGGCGCGGTATTGGAGACCCAGTACTTC. It yields the protein CASSWTGGAVLETQYF.

This clonotype was seen only a few times. The V gene is TRBV7-9, the J gene TRBJ1-5; 8 bases fit TRBD1. V lost 5 bases, J lost 4 bases, and 7 bases stayed unmatched. The CDR3 contains 15 residues. Germline CDR1 and CDR2: SEHNR and FQNEAQ (reference sequence). The CDR3 loop is CASSVTDRVNQPQHF. The CDR3 DNA is TGTGCCAGCAGCGTCACGGACAGGGTAAATCAGCCCCAGCATTTT.